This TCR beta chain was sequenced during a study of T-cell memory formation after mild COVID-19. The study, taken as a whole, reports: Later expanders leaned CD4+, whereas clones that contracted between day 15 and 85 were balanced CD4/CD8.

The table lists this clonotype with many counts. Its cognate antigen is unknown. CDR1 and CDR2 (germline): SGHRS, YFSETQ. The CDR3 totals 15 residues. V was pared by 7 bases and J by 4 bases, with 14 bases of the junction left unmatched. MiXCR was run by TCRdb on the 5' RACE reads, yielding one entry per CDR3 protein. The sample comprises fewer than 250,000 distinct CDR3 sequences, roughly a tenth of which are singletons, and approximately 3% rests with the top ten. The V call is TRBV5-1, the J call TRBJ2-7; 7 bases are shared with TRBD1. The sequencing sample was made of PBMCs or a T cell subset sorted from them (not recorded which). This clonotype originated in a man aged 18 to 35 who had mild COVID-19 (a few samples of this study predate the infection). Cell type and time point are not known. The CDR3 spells CASAAQAGGLYEQYF. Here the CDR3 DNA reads TGCGCCAGCGCCGCTCAGGCAGGGGGTTTGTACGAGCAGTACTTC.